The rows below give T cell receptor beta chains drawn from one sample of a study of shared clonotypes between healthy human individuals. Sequencing used immunoSEQ multiplex PCR; TCRdb keeps in-frame clones, though not all of them. The sample holds some 2.3 million clones, approximately 93% seen once. Source material: naive CD4+ T cells from PBMCs. These receptor sequences come from a man younger than 30 in good health. Some clones in this sample may be carry-over from other donors' samples. The CDR3 runs from the conserved cysteine through the conserved F or W. Each record gives: CDR3 protein, CDR3 DNA, J gene, V gene, clone size, D gene. A D gene is named only where the DNA matches it firmly. Rows give clone size only sometimes, using once, few, many, or a class for an expanded clone.

CASSFMAGNNQPQHF	TGTGCCAGCAGTTTTATGGCAGGGAACAATCAGCCCCAGCATTTT	TRBJ1-5	TRBV28	.	.
CASSSIAGGGTGELFF	TGTGCCAGCAGCTCCATAGCGGGAGGGGGCACCGGGGAGCTGTTTTTT	TRBJ2-2	TRBV7-6	.	TRBD2
CASRISRHSEKLFF	TGTGCCAGCAGAATTTCAAGACACAGTGAAAAACTGTTTTTT	TRBJ1-4	TRBV28	.	.
CASRQGEQPQHF	TGTGCCAGCCGACAGGGGGAGCAGCCCCAGCATTTT	TRBJ1-5	TRBV6-6	.	TRBD1
CASSVSGSSYNEQFF	TGTGCCAGCAGCGTCAGCGGGAGCTCCTACAATGAGCAGTTCTTC	TRBJ2-1	TRBV9	few	TRBD2
CASSLKDHTEAFF	TGTGCCAGCAGCTTAAAGGACCACACTGAAGCTTTCTTT	TRBJ1-1	TRBV7-9	.	.
CASSISGSSYNEQFF	TGTGCCAGTAGTATTAGCGGAAGCTCCTACAATGAGCAGTTCTTC	TRBJ2-1	TRBV19	.	.
CASSRTDTGGYTF	TGTGCCAGCAGCAGGACTGATACCGGGGGCTACACCTTC	TRBJ1-2	TRBV28	.	.
CASSQDRRAEGYTF	TGTGCCAGCAGCCAAGATAGGCGGGCGGAGGGCTACACCTTC	TRBJ1-2	TRBV4-2	.	.
CASSLFGGKRSYEQYF	TGTGCCAGCAGCTTGTTCGGAGGCAAGAGATCCTACGAGCAGTACTTC	TRBJ2-7	TRBV5-6	.	.
CASSLEARQYEQYF	TGTGCCAGCAGCTTAGAGGCCAGGCAGTACGAGCAGTACTTC	TRBJ2-7	TRBV11-2	.	.
CASASQGSGANVLTF	TGTGCCAGCGCTTCTCAGGGGTCTGGGGCCAACGTCCTGACTTTC	TRBJ2-6	TRBV6-6	.	.
CASSSGQGKIGSNQPQHF	TGTGCCAGCAGTTCGGGACAGGGAAAAATAGGAAGCAATCAGCCCCAGCATTTT	TRBJ1-5	TRBV28	.	TRBD1
CASSYSTGYEQYF	TGTGCCAGCAGTTACTCGACAGGTTACGAGCAGTACTTC	TRBJ2-7	TRBV6-6	.	.
CASSSNRGEEAFF	TGTGCCAGCAGTTCAAACAGGGGGGAAGAAGCTTTCTTT	TRBJ1-1	TRBV27	.	TRBD1